The 23 T cell receptor beta chains in this list originate from one sample, sequenced in a study of tumor-infiltrating lymphocytes in primary liver carcinoma. Investigators took RNA and DNA out together from roughly 20-30 mg of unsorted bulk tissue. A constant-region primer primed TCR beta cDNA synthesis from 450 to 550 ng of total RNA. Three rounds of nested multiplex PCR with slightly modified ARM-PCR produced TCR beta libraries. Two initial PCR rounds of around 9 cycles each paired TRBV1-TRBV30 forward primers with a C-beta reverse primer. TCRdb re-derived calls from the multiplex PCR reads in MiXCR, one entry per CDR3 protein. The table records 95,000 to 100,000 distinct CDR3 sequences, 55% to 80% of them present only once. The material sequenced was liver tumor tissue from sampling region 2. Subset in this sample: tumor region T2, inferior pole. The receptors stem from an older woman with primary liver carcinoma and hepatitis B virus infection.

Remarks on this clonotype: Since no conserved phenylalanine or tryptophan closes the CDR3, a read error is the likely cause. The V gene is TRBV4-2, the J gene TRBJ2-5, with 7 bases matching TRBD1. This CDR3 contains 14 residues. Germline-derived CDR1 and CDR2 are LGHNA and YNFKEQ. V lost 1 base and J lost 7; bases outside the gene matches: 6. Written as DNA, the CDR3 is TGTGCCAGCAGCCAAGTGGGACAGAAGGGGACCCAGTACACC. Protein: CASSQVGQKGTQYT.

Turning to this clonotype: Relative to the germline gene, one junction end is altered; a read error may explain this. The chain links TRBV4-1 to TRBJ2-5; no firm D call. The germline gives CDR1 MGHRA, CDR2 YSYEKL. This CDR3 region has 13 residues. The CDR3 protein is CASCQCRKETQYF. The CDR3 coding sequence is TGCGCCAGCTGCCAGTGTAGAAAGGAGACCCAGTACTTC.

This clonotype appeared a few times. V and J are TRBV30 and TRBJ2-3; possibly TRBD1 for D (6 bases). The CDR3 is 12 residues long. Germline V lookup: CDR1 GTSNPN, CDR2 SVGIG (reference sequence). The V gene lost 3 bases and the J gene lost 3 bases, with 7 bases spanning the gap. The chain's CDR3 is CAWRRGTDTQYF. CDR3 nucleotides: TGTGCCTGGAGGAGGGGGACAGATACGCAGTATTTT.

About this clonotype itself: Compared with germline, one end of the junction differs, possibly owing to a read error. CDR3: CANSERGSRYSNQPQHF. CDR3 nucleotide sequence: TGCGCCAACAGTGAGAGGGGCAGCCGGTATAGCAATCAGCCCCAGCATTTT. The chain uses TRBV6-1 and TRBJ1-5, with D perhaps matching TRBD1 (5 bases). Germline loops: CDR1 MNHNS, CDR2 SASEGT. The CDR3 is made up of 17 amino acids.

In regard to this clonotype: A junction end diverges from the germline sequence, so it may reflect a read error. The CDR3, as DNA: TGCGCCAGCAGCCAAGTATTAACAGGGGGAGGTGTCTACGAGCGGTACTTC. Protein sequence: CASSQVLTGGGVYERYF. V is TRBV4-1 and J is TRBJ2-7, with 8 bases matching TRBD1. Germline lookup yields CDR1 MGHRA and CDR2 YSYEKL. This CDR3 is 17 amino acids long.

As regards this clonotype: A junction end diverges from the germline sequence, so it may reflect a read error. The J gene is TRBJ2-7, the V gene TRBV5-6, with TRBD2 as a possible D gene (6 bases). The germline V gene encodes CDR1 SGHDT and CDR2 YYEEEE. The CDR3 extends over 17 amino acids. The CDR3 DNA follows: TGTGCCAGCAGCGGGCCCTTTTCCCGGGAGCCCTCCTACGAGCAATACTTC. Amino acids: CASSGPFSREPSYEQYF.

About this clonotype itself: Germline is not matched at one junction end, which may reflect a read error. The CDR3 DNA is TGCGCCTGCAGCCGGGACAGATCCTACGAGCAGTACTTC. Translated: CACSRDRSYEQYF. The rearrangement joins TRBV5-1 to TRBJ2-7; 7 bases match TRBD1. The germline V gene encodes CDR1 SGHRS and CDR2 YFSETQ. The CDR3 covers 13 residues.

This chain uses TRBV28 with TRBJ2-7, with TRBD2 matching 8 bases. The V gene end was trimmed by 3 bases and the J gene end by 0 bases; junction bases not matched to a gene: 10. The CDR3 has 17 residues. Germline V gene lookup returns CDR1 MDHEN and CDR2 SYDVKM. CDR3 nucleotides: TGTGCCAGCAGTTTTAGCGGGACCACCAGGGGCTCCTACGAGCAGTACTTC. Translated: CASSFSGTTRGSYEQYF.

Points on this clonotype: A junction end diverges from the germline sequence, so it may reflect a read error. The chain uses TRBV11-3 and TRBJ2-2, with 7 bases identical to TRBD2. The CDR3 extends over 14 amino acids. The germline V gene has CDR1 SGHNT and CDR2 YENEEA. CDR3 sequence: CSSGPGGLTGELVF. CDR3 sequence (DNA): TGTTCCAGCGGTCCGGGGGGACTGACCGGGGAGTTGGTTTTT.

By its share, this clonotype is medium-sized. The rearrangement links TRBV11-2 to TRBJ2-2; weak D call: TRBD2 (6 bases). The CDR3 spans 15 residues. Germline-derived CDR1 and CDR2 are SGHAT and FQNNGV. V lost 4 bases to trimming and J lost 3 bases, with 12 bases between them. CDR3 residues: CASSWGDSDTGELFF. For the CDR3, the DNA is TGTGCCAGCAGCTGGGGGGATTCGGACACCGGGGAGCTGTTTTTT.

This clonotype was observed a single time. Given a much more abundant clone one base away, this may be a read error. This chain joins TRBV13 and TRBJ2-7; 11 nucleotides agree with TRBD2. Germline CDR1 reads PRHDT; CDR2 reads FYEKMQ (reference sequence). The junction had 4 bases not matched to a gene; V was cut back by 4 bases and J by 2 bases. The CDR3 runs to 15 residues. The CDR3 nucleotides read TGTGCCAGCAGCTCCGGGACTAGCGGACCCTACGAGCAGTACTTC. Translated: CASSSGTSGPYEQYF.

This chain joins TRBV21-1 and TRBJ2-7; TRBD2 is taken as the D call from the table, unchecked against the DNA. TRBV21-1 is designated a pseudogene. The CDR3 covers 17 residues. As DNA, the CDR3 is TGTGCCAGCAGCAAAGGGGGACTAGCGTACCTCTCCTACGAGCAGCACTTC. Amino acid sequence: CASSKGGLAYLSYEQHF.

This clonotype is judged medium-sized. This chain joins TRBV11-2 and TRBJ2-1; D is possibly TRBD1 or TRBD2 (7 bases each). Germline V gene lookup returns CDR1 SGHAT and CDR2 FQNNGV. Trimming stripped 5 bases from V and 0 bases from J, with 23 bases between. CDR3 length: 19 amino acids. In DNA, the CDR3 is TGTGCCAGCAGCCGACACAGGGGAGGGGGACAGAGCTCCTACAATGAGCAGTTCTTC. It specifies CASSRHRGGGQSSYNEQFF.

The chain combines TRBV14 with TRBJ2-2; possible D gene TRBD2, 5 bases. V lost 0 bases to trimming and J lost 4 bases, with 27 bases between them. Germline CDR1 reads SGHDN; CDR2 reads FVKESK. The CDR3 consists of 21 residues. In nucleotides, the CDR3 is TGTGCCAGCAGCCAAGATACATCACACGAATTCCCGGACTGGGCCACCGGGGAGCTGTTTTTT. It translates to CASSQDTSHEFPDWATGELFF.

The chain uses TRBV11-2 and TRBJ2-1; tentative D call: TRBD2 (6 bases). V dropped 6 bases and J dropped 10 bases, with 16 bases sitting between them. CDR1 is SGHAT and CDR2 is FQNNGV in the germline V gene. This CDR3 is 13 amino acids long. CDR3 coding DNA: TGTGCCAGCAGTAGGACTAACGGGGCAGAGCAGTTCTTC. This encodes CASSRTNGAEQFF.

Of note for this clonotype: A read error may account for a junction end that differs from germline. This chain uses TRBV6-2 or TRBV6-3 with TRBJ2-3, with D tentatively TRBD2 (5 bases). Looked up from germline, CDR1 is MNHEY and CDR2 is SVGEGT. There are 18 residues in the CDR3. Here the CDR3 DNA reads TGTGCCAGCACTTACCCGGACTTACAAGCGTCCTTCACAGATACGCAGTATTTT. This translates into CASTYPDLQASFTDTQYF.

The rearrangement joins TRBV11-2 to TRBJ1-1; weak D call: TRBD1 (5 bases). Germline V gives CDR1 SGHAT, CDR2 FQNNGV. This CDR3 has 12 amino acids. The CDR3, as DNA: TGTGCAATCTGCTCTAAACAGGCTGAAGCTTTCTTT. Translation gives CAICSKQAEAFF.

Regarding this clonotype: The junction departs from germline at one end; a sequencing error may be responsible. V is TRBV11-2 and J is TRBJ1-1, with a tentative D call TRBD1 (5 bases). Germline V gene sequence: CDR1 SGHAT, CDR2 FQNNGV. CDR3 length: 12 residues. The CDR3 DNA is TGTCTCAGCAGCTCTAAACAGGCTGAAGCATTCTTT. This translates into CLSSSKQAEAFF.

Points on this clonotype: One junction end does not reproduce the germline sequence, and a read error may be involved. The rearrangement joins TRBV6-5 to TRBJ2-1; TRBD2 might be the D (6 bases). This CDR3 is built from 15 residues. Germline CDR1 MNHEY, CDR2 SVGAGI. CDR3 sequence (DNA): TGTCCCAGCACCACCGCAGCTGGAGGGCCCGGTGAGCAGTTCTTC. Protein: CPSTTAAGGPGEQFF.

This clonotype came up many times. The rearrangement joins TRBV6-5 to TRBJ2-7; 10 nucleotides match TRBD2. V shed 6 bases, J shed 0 bases, and the junction held 8 bases outside the gene matches. Germline V gene sequence: CDR1 MNHEY, CDR2 SVGAGI. The CDR3 is 16 amino acids. CDR3: CASRATLAGYSYEQYF. The CDR3 DNA sequence: TGTGCCAGCAGGGCGACACTAGCGGGGTACTCCTACGAGCAGTACTTC.

This chain uses TRBV6-2 or TRBV6-3 with TRBJ2-3, with 12 nucleotides matching TRBD2. The CDR3 has 19 residues. Trimming removed 2 bases from V and 4 bases from J; junction bases left unmatched: 13. Germline V lookup: CDR1 MNHEY, CDR2 SVGEGT. The CDR3 reads CASSYPGLAGLSGPDTQYF. Written as DNA, the CDR3 is TGTGCCAGCAGTTACCCCGGACTAGCGGGACTATCAGGTCCAGATACGCAGTATTTT.

This clonotype came up many times. The chain joins TRBV7-9 to TRBJ2-4, with no clear D. The CDR3 consists of 11 residues. V lost 1 base and J 7 bases, leaving 2 bases between the germline ends. Per the germline V gene, CDR1 is SEHNR and CDR2 is FQNEAQ (reference sequence). CDR3 nucleotides: TGTGCCAGCAGCTTAGAGAACATTCAGTACTTC. Translating gives CASSLENIQYF.

As regards this clonotype: At one end, the junction sequence differs from germline, possibly due to a read error. The V and J genes are TRBV24-1 and TRBJ2-1; possible D gene TRBD2, 5 bases. The CDR3 covers 16 residues. Looked up from germline, CDR1 is KGHDR and CDR2 is SFDVKD. The CDR3 sequence: CTTSGPDGGSYNEQFF. The DNA for the CDR3 is TGTACCACCAGTGGCCCGGACGGAGGCTCCTACAATGAGCAGTTCTTC.